The entry that follows covers one TCR beta chain sequence. These data come from a study of CD8 T cells in Susac syndrome. Germline V lookup: CDR1 LGHNA, CDR2 YSLEER. Trimming left V 6 bases short and J 0 bases short, with 11 bases between. The CDR3 extends over 14 amino acids. Random hexamers served to reverse transcribe about 0.45 to 1 ug RNA. Across 54 Vbeta and 13 Jbeta, TCR beta CDR3 was amplified with immunoSEQ multiplex PCR. TCRdb re-analysed the immunoSEQ multiplex PCR reads in MiXCR, keeping a single row per CDR3 protein. The sample has over 95,000 distinct CDR3 sequences; around 90% are singletons. From blood CD8+ and CD4+ T cells, the TCR beta chain was sequenced.

V is TRBV4-3 and J is TRBJ1-1; D uncertain. This clonotype was obtained from a human donor in good health. Sequencing was carried out using CD4+ T cells from PBMCs. CDR3 sequence: CASRAADLNTEAFF. The CDR3 nucleotides are TGCGCCAGCAGGGCCGCGGACTTGAACACTGAAGCTTTCTTT.